This T cell receptor beta chain is drawn from a study of T-cell reconstitution after alpha-beta-depleted transplantation in children. In its sample, this clonotype was seen a few times. The antigen remains undetermined. Using unique molecular identifiers, the investigators prepared the TCRbeta library. MiXCR, applied by TCRdb to the PCR reads, yields one record per CDR3 protein. The profile shows some 220,000 distinct CDR3 sequences, approximately 11% of them singletons. Points from the study as a whole: It was newly produced T cells that mostly accounted for T-cell counts and diversity one year after transplant.

V gave up 4 bases and J gave up 3 bases; unmatched junction bases: 8. CDR1 and CDR2 (germline): GTSNPN, SVGIG (reference sequence). The CDR3 consists of 17 residues. The receptor was isolated from a child younger than two with acute myeloid leukemia, due to receive a stem cell transplant. The sequenced sample was PBMCs, obtained before TCRalphabeta/CD19-depleted stem cell transplant. The chain couples TRBV30 to TRBJ1-6; 11 nucleotides line up with TRBD1. The CDR3 nucleotides read TGTGCCTGGACCGCCGGGACAGGGGGTTTCTATAATTCACCCCTCCACTTT. Its translation is CAWTAGTGGFYNSPLHF.